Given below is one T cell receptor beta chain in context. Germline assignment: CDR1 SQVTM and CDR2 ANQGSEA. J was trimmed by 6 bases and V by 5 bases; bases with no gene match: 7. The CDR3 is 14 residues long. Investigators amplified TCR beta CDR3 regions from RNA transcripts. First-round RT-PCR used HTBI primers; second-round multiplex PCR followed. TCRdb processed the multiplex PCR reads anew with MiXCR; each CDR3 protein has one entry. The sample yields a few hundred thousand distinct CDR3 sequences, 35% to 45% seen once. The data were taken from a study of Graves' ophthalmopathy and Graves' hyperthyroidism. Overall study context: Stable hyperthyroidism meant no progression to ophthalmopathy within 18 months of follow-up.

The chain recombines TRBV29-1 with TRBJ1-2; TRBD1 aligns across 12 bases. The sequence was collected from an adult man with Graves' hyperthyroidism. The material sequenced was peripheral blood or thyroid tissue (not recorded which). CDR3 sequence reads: CSVPKGQGADGYTF. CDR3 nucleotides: TGCAGCGTTCCAAAGGGACAGGGGGCAGATGGCTACACCTTC.